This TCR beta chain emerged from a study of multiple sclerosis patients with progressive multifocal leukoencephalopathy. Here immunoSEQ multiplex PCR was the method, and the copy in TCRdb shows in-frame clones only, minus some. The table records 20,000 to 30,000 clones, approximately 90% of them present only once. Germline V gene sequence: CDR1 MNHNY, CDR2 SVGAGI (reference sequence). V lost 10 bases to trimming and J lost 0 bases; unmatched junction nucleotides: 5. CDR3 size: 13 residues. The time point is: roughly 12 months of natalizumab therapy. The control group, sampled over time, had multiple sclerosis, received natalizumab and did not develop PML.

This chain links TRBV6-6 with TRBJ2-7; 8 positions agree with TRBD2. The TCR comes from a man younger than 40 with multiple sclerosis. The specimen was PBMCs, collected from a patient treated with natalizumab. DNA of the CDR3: TGTGCCATCAAACTAGCGGACTCCTACGAGCAGTACTTC. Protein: CAIKLADSYEQYF.